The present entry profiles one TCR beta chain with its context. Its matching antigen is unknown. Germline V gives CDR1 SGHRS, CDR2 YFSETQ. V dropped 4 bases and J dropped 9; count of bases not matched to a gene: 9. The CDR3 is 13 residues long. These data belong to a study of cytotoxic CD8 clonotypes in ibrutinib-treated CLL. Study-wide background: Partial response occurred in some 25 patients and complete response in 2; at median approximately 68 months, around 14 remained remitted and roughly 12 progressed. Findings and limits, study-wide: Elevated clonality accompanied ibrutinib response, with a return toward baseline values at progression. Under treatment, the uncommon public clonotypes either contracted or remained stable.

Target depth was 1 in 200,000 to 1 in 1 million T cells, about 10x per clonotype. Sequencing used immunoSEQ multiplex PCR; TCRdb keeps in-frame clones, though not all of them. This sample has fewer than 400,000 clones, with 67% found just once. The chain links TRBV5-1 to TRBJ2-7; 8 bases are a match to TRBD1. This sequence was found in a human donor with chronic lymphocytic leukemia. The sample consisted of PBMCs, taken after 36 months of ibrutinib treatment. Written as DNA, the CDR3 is TGCGCCAGCAGCAAAGGCGACAGGGGATGGCAGTACTTC. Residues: CASSKGDRGWQYF.